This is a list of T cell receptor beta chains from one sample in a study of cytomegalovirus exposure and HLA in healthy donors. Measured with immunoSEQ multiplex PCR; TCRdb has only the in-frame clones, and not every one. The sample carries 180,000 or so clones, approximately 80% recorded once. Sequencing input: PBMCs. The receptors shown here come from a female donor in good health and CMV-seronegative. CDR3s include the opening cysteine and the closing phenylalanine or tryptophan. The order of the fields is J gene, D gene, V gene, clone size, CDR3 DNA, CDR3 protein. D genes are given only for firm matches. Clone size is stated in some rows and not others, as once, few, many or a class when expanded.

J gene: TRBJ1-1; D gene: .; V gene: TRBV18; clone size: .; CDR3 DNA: TGTGCCAGCTCACTCCAAGCGAACACTGAAGCTTTCTTT; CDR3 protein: CASSLQANTEAFF
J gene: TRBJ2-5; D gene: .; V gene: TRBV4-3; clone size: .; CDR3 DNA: TGCGCCAGCAGCCTAAACCCCACACAAGAGACCCAGTACTTC; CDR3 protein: CASSLNPTQETQYF
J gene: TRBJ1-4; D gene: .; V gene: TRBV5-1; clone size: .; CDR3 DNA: TGCGCCAGCAGCTTTCAGGGGCCCGCAACTAATGAAAAACTGTTTTTT; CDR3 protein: CASSFQGPATNEKLFF
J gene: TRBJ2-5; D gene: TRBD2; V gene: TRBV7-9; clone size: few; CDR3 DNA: TGTGCCAGCAGCTTAGCGCTCGGGGGGGGGCAAGAGACCCAGTACTTC; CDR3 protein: CASSLALGGGQETQYF
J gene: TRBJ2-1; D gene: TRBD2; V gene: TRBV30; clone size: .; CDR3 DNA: TGTGCCTGGGAACCCCTAGCGGGAGCCTACAATGAGCAGTTCTTC; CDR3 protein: CAWEPLAGAYNEQFF
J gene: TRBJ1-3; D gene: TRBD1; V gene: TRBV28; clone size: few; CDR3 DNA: TGTGCCAGCAAGGACAGGGGGGCTGGAAACACCATATATTTT; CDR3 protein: CASKDRGAGNTIYF
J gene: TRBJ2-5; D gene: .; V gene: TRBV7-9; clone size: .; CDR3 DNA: TGTTCCAGCAGCTTCCTAGATAAGAGAGAGACCCAGTACTTC; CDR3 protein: CSSSFLDKRETQYF
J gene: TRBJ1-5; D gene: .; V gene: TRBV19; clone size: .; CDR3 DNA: TGTGCCAGTAGTCCGTCCCTTAGTTCCCTAAATCAGCCCCAGCATTTT; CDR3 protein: CASSPSLSSLNQPQHF
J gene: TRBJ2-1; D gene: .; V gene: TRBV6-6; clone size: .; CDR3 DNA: TGTGCCAGCAGTTACAACAGGGGGGGAAATGAGCAGTTCTTC; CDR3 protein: CASSYNRGGNEQFF
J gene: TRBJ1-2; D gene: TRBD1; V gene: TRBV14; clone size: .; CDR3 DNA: TGTGCCAGCAGCCAAGGGGCAGGGGGAGCCTCCTATGGCTACACCTTC; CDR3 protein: CASSQGAGGASYGYTF
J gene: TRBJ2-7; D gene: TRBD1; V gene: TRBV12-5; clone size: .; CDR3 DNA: TGTGCTAGTGGTTTCCCCCGGGACAGGGGTGTCCACGAGCAGTACTTC; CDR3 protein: CASGFPRDRGVHEQYF
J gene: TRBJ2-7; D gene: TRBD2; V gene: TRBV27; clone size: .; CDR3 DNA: TGTGCCAGCAGCTCTAGGGAGGGCTCCTACGAGCAGTACTTC; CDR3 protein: CASSSREGSYEQYF
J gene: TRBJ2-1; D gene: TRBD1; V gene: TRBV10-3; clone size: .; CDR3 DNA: TGTGCCATCAGTCCGGGACAGGGATTTGGTAATGAGCAGTTCTTC; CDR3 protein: CAISPGQGFGNEQFF
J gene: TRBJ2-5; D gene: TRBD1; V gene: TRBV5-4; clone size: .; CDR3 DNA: TGTGCCAGCAGGCGGGACAGGGGGCAAGAGACCCAGTACTTC; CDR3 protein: CASRRDRGQETQYF
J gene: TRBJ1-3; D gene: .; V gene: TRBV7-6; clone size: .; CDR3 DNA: TGTGCCAGCAGCTTACTCCACGCTGGCCCTTTGGGAAACACCATATATTTT; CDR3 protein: CASSLLHAGPLGNTIYF
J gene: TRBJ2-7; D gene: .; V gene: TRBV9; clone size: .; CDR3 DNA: TGTGCCAGCAGCGTAGCGGGAACTAGCCTCGGCCACGAGCAGTACTTC; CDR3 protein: CASSVAGTSLGHEQYF
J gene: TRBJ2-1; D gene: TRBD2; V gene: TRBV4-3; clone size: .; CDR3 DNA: TGCGCCAGCAGCCAAGAGCGACGGGGGCTAGCGGGAGTGGTGGAGCAGTTCTTC; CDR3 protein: CASSQERRGLAGVVEQFF
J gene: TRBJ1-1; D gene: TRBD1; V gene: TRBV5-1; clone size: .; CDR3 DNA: TGCGCCAGCAGCTCCGGGACAGGCGTATTGAACACTGAAGCTTTCTTT; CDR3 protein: CASSSGTGVLNTEAFF
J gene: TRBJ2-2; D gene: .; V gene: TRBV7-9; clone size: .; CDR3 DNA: TGTTCCAGCAGCCGAGAGAACACCGGGGAGCTGTTTTTT; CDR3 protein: CSSSRENTGELFF
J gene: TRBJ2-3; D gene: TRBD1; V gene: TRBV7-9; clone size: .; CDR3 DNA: TGTGCCAGCGGACAGGGAAGCACAGATACGCAGTATTTT; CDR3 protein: CASGQGSTDTQYF
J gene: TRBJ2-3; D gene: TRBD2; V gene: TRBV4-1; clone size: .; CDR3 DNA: TGCGCCAGCAGCCCCACAATCGCTAGCGGGGCCTTGGGGGGGTATTTT; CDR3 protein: CASSPTIASGALGGYF
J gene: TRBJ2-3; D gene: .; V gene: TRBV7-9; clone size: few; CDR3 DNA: TGTTCCAGCAGCTCCGAGACTAGTCCAGATACGCAGTATTTT; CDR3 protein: CSSSSETSPDTQYF
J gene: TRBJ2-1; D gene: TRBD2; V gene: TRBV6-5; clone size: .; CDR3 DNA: TGTGCCAGCAGGCCGGGGGGTCGGGGTGAGCAGTTCTTC; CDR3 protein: CASRPGGRGEQFF
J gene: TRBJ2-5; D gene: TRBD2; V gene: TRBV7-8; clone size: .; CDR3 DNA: TGTGCCAGCACACCGGGGAGCGGGGGAAGAGAGACCCAGTACTTC; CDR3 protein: CASTPGSGGRETQYF
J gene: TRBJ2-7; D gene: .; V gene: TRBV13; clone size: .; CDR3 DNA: TGTGCCAGCAGCCTTCAGGGGGGTCGAAATGAGCAGTACTTC; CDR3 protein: CASSLQGGRNEQYF
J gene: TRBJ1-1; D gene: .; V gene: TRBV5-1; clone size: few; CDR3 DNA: TGCGCCAGCAGCTTGGTTGGGGGCGCAGATGAAGCTTTCTTT; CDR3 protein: CASSLVGGADEAFF
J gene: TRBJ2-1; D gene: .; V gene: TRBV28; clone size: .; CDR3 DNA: TGTGCCAGCAGTCCTCTGACCGCTAGGAGTGGTTTCAATGAGCAGTTCTTC; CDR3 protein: CASSPLTARSGFNEQFF
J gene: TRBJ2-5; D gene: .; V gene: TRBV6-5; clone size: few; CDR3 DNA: TGTGCCAGCAGTTACTCGGTGCGGGAGACCCAGTACTTC; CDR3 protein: CASSYSVRETQYF
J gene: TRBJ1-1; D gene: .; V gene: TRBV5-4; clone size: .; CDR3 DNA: TGTGCCAGCAGCCCCCCTCAAGGCGGGGGTACTGAAGCTTTCTTT; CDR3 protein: CASSPPQGGGTEAFF
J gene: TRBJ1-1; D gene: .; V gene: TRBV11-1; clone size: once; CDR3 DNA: TGTGCCAGCAGCTTAGGTCGGGAGATGGGAGCTTTCTTT; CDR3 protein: CASSLGREMGAFF
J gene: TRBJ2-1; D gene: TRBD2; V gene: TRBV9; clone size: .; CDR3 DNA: TGTGCCAGCACCGGCCCCCCCCCACCAGCCATACATGGAGGGAGGGCCTGGGGTGAGCAGTTCTTC; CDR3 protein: CASTGPPPPAIHGGRAWGEQFF